This T cell receptor (beta chain) was obtained from a study of OX40 agonist ivuxolimab in advanced cancers. Study in general: A mean age of around 60 years, range roughly 20 to 85, was recorded, and over 65% were male. Regarding the study as a whole: Clonal expansion among partial responders at 0.1-3.0 mg/kg ranked near the lowest.

A note on this clone: Its antigen is currently unknown.

Germline V CDR1 and CDR2: LNHDA, SQIVND (reference sequence). The CDR3 is made up of 11 amino acids. V was trimmed by 3 bases and J by 7 bases, leaving 5 bases between them. Profiling relied on immunoSEQ multiplex PCR, and the TCRdb table lists in-frame clones only, not all of them. The data show 65,000 to 90,000 clones, with approximately 85% seen just once and approximately 0.63% held by the top ten. The receptor comes from an adult with an advanced solid tumor such as melanoma, head and neck, liver or kidney cancer. The specimen was CD4+ or CD8+ T cells sorted from blood, collected in a trial of the OX40 agonist ivuxolimab. The chain uses TRBV19 and TRBJ2-3; D is undetermined. Here the CDR3 DNA reads TGTGCCAGTAGTATCGACTATACGCAGTATTTT. Translated, it gives CASSIDYTQYF.